The 8 T cell receptor beta chains below come from one sample, sequenced in a study of cytotoxic CD8 clonotypes in ibrutinib-treated CLL. Sequenced by immunoSEQ multiplex PCR; TCRdb stores in-frame clones only, minus some. The sample yields approximately 92,000 clones, roughly 80% seen once. Sample: PBMCs, taken after 24 months of ibrutinib treatment. These receptors were taken from a human donor with chronic lymphocytic leukemia.

The chain couples TRBV19 to TRBJ2-3; TRBD1 matches 10 bases. Germline V CDR1 and CDR2: LNHDA, SQIVND (reference sequence). V dropped 0 bases and J dropped 4; count of bases not matched to a gene: 10. The CDR3 contains 18 residues. The CDR3 is CASSIDPSGTGVSDTQYF. The CDR3 nucleotides read TGTGCCAGTAGTATAGACCCCTCCGGGACAGGGGTTTCAGATACGCAGTATTTT.

This chain links TRBV10-3 with TRBJ1-3; the match to TRBD1 covers 10 bases. With 6 bases clipped from V and 0 bases from J, the junction kept 5 bases outside the gene matches. Germline values: CDR1 ENHRY, CDR2 SYGVKD. CDR3 length: 16 amino acids. The CDR3 protein is CAISPTGGSSGNTIYF. CDR3 coding DNA: TGTGCCATCAGCCCGACAGGGGGCTCCTCTGGAAACACCATATATTTT.

The chain joins TRBV29-1 to TRBJ2-7; weak D call: TRBD2 (5 bases). Trimming took off 6 bases at V and 6 bases at J, with 24 bases between the two ends. Germline CDR1 is SQVTM and CDR2 is ANQGSEA. CDR3 length: 15 residues. CDR3 residues: CSVAPRTERALEQYF. CDR3 DNA sequence: TGCAGCGTGGCCCCCCGGACTGAGCGTGCGCTCGAGCAGTACTTC.

This clone has a handful of counts. This chain joins TRBV18 and TRBJ1-1; D remains ambiguous. V shed 3 bases and J shed 4 bases, with 9 bases lying between them. This CDR3 is 13 amino acids long. The germline V gene has CDR1 KGHSH and CDR2 LQKENI. CDR3 residues: CASSPNKGTEAFF. CDR3 DNA sequence: TGTGCCAGCTCACCGAACAAAGGCACTGAAGCTTTCTTT.

This rearrangement joins TRBV7-9 to TRBJ2-7; a possible D gene is TRBD2 (7 bases). CDR3 length equals 13 residues. The germline V gene has CDR1 SEHNR and CDR2 FQNEAQ (reference sequence). V was shortened by 2 bases and J by 5 bases, with 10 bases between the two germline ends. This CDR3 reads CASSLSGTHEQYF. The DNA of the CDR3 is TGTGCCAGCAGCTTAAGCGGGACACACGAGCAGTACTTC.

The chain recombines TRBV2 with TRBJ1-1; a weak D match, TRBD1 (5 bases). Germline-derived CDR1 and CDR2 are SNHLY and FYNNEI. Trimming took off 6 bases at V and 3 bases at J, with 11 bases between the two ends. The CDR3 consists of 13 residues. CDR3: CASRRGRDTEAFF. The CDR3 region has the DNA TGTGCCAGCAGGAGGGGTAGGGACACTGAAGCTTTCTTT.

The chain recombines TRBV28 with TRBJ1-2, with TRBD1 identical over 7 bases. This CDR3 region has 15 residues. Germline V lookup: CDR1 MDHEN, CDR2 SYDVKM. V lost 0 bases and J lost 8; bases outside the gene matches: 9. The CDR3 bases are TGTGCCAGCAGTTTATGGAGTCAGGGGGTAAGCGGCTACACCTTC. Its protein product is CASSLWSQGVSGYTF.

This clone has more than one count but fewer than ten. The CDR3 DNA follows: TGTGCCATCAGTATACCCCGGGGTGAAGCTTTCTTT. Residues: CAISIPRGEAFF. The chain joins TRBV10-3 to TRBJ1-1; D gene ambiguous. Trimming took 5 bases from V and 7 from J, leaving 11 bases between them. CDR3 length equals 12 residues. Germline CDR1 ENHRY, CDR2 SYGVKD.